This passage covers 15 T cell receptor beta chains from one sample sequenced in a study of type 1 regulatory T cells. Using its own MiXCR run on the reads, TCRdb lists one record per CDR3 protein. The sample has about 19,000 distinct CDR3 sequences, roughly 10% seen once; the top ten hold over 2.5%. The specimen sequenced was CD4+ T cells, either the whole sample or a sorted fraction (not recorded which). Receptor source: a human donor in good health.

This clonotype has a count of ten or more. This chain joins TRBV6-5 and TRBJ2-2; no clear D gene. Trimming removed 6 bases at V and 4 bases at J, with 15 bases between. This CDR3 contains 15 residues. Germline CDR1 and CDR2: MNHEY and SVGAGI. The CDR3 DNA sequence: TGTGCCAGCAGCCGCCGCGAGCCCAGCACCGGGGAGCTGTTTTTT. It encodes CASSRREPSTGELFF.

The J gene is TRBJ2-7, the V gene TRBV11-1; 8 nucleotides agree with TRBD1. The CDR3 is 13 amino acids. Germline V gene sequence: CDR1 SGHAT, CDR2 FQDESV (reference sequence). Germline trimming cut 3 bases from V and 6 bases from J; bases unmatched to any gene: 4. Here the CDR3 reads CASSFDRGGEQYF. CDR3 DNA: TGTGCCAGCAGCTTCGACAGGGGCGGCGAGCAGTACTTC.

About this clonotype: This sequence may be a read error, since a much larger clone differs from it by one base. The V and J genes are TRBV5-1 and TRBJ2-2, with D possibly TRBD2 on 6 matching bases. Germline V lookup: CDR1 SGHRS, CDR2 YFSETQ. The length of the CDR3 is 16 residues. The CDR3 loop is CASSPTSSANTGEPFF. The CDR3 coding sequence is TGCGCCAGCAGCCCTACTAGCTCAGCGAACACCGGGGAGCCGTTTTTT.

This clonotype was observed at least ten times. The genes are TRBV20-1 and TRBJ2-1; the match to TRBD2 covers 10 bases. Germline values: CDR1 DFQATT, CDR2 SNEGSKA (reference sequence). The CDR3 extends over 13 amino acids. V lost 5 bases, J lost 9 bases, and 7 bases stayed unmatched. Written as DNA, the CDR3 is TGCAGTGCTCAACAGCGGGAGGGGGGTGAGCAGTTCTTC. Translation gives CSAQQREGGEQFF.

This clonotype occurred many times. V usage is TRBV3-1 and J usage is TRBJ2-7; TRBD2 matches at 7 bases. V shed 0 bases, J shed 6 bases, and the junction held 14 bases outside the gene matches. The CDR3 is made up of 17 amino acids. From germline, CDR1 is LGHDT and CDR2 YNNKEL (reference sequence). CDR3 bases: TGTGCCAGCAGCCAAGATGCCATGGGACTAACCTTACCCGAGCAGTACTTC. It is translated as CASSQDAMGLTLPEQYF.

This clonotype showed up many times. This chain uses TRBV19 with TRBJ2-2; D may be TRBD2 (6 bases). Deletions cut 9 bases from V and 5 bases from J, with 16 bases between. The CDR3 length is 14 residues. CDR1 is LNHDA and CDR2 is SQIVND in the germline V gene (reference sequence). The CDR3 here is CASRGTGVTGELFF. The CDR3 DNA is TGTGCCAGCCGGGGAACGGGAGTGACCGGGGAGCTGTTTTTT.

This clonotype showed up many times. CDR3 in DNA: TGTGCCAGCAGCCCGCAGGGTCTAGCGGATGATGAGCAGTTCTTC. It codes for CASSPQGLADDEQFF. The chain joins TRBV7-9 to TRBJ2-1; 7 bases match TRBD2. CDR1 and CDR2 (germline): SEHNR, FQNEAQ (reference sequence). CDR3 length: 15 residues. V trimming: 5 bases; J trimming: 8 bases; junction bases outside the gene matches: 12.

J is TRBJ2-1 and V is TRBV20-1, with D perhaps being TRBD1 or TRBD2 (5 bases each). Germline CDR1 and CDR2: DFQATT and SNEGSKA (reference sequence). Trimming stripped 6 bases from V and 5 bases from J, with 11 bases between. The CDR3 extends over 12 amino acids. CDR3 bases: TGCAGTGCGGGACCGTGGGACAATGAGCAGTTCTTC. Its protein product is CSAGPWDNEQFF.

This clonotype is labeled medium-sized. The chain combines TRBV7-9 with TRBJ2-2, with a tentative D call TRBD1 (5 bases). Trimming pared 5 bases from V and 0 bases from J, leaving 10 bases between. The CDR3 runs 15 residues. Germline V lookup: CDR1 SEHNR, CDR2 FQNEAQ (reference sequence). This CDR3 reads CASSLGQANTGELFF. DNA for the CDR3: TGTGCCAGCAGCCTTGGACAAGCGAACACCGGGGAGCTGTTTTTT. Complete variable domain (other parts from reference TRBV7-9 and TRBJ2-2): DTGVSQNPRHKITKRGQNVTFRCDPISEHNRLYWYRQTLGQGPEFLTYFQNEAQLEKSRLLSDRFSAERPKGSFSTLEIQRTEQGDSAMYLCASSLGQANTGELFFGEGSRLTVL.

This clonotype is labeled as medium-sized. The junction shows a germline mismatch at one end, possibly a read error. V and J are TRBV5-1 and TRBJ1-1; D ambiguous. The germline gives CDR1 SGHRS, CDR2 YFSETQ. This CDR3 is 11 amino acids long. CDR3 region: CASSFGQLPVF. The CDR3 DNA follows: TGCGCCAGCAGCTTTGGGCAGCTACCTGTCTTT.

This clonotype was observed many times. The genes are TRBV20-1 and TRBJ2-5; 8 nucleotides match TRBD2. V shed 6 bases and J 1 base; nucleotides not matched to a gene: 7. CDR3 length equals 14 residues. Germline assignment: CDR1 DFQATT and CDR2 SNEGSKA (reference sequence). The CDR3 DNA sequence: TGCAGTGCAACGGCGGGAGGCCGCCAAGAGACCCAGTACTTC. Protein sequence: CSATAGGRQETQYF.

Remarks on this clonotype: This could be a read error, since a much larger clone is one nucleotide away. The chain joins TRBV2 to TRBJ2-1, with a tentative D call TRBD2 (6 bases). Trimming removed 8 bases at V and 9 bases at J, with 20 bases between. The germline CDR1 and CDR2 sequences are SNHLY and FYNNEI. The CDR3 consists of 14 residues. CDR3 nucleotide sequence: TGTGCCAGCCGTCCCAACGGGGGTGAGAGTGAGCAGTTCTTC. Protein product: CASRPNGGESEQFF. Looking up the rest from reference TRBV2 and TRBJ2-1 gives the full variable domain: EPEVTQTPSHQVTQMGQEVILRCVPISNHLYFYWYRQILGQKVEFLVSFYNNEISEKSEIFDDQFSVERPDGSNFTLKIRSTKLEDSAMYFCASRPNGGESEQFFGPGTRLTVL.

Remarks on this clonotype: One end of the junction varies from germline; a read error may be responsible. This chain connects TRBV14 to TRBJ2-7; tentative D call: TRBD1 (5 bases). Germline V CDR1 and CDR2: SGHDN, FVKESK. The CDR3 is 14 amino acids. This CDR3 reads CASSQGRASYEQHF. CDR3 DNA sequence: TGTGCCAGCAGCCAGGGCAGGGCCTCCTACGAGCAGCACTTC.

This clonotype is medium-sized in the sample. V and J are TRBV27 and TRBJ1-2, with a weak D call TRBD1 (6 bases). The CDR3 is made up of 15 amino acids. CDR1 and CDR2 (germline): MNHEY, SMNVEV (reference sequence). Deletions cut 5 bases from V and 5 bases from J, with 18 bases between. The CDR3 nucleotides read TGTGCCAGCAGTGGAAAAAACAGGGAAGGGTATGGCTACACCTTC. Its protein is CASSGKNREGYGYTF.

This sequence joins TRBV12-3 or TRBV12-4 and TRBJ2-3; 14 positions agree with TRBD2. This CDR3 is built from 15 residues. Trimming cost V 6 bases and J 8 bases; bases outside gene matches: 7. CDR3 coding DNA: TGTGCCAGCAGGAGACTAGCGGGAGGGCCAGGTACGCAGTATTTT. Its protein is CASRRLAGGPGTQYF.